This is a list of T cell receptor beta chains from one sample in a study of T cell changes during pregnancy in multiple sclerosis. Repertoires were generated with immunoSEQ multiplex PCR, while TCRdb's copy carries only in-frame clones and drops some. The sample lists 50,000 to 65,000 clones; about nine tenths were seen once. The sample in question was CD4+ T cells from peripheral blood mononuclear cells, obtained in the first trimester of pregnancy. The source is a female donor with multiple sclerosis, enrolled in a pregnancy study. Each CDR3 is given with its conserved first and last residue. D genes are given only for firm matches. A row's size may be missing; if present it is once, few, many or a size class.

>-|-|TRBJ2-7|TRBV2
CASSSYSGYSSYEQYF
TGTGCCAGCAGCTCTTATAGCGGCTACTCCTCCTACGAGCAGTACTTC
>-|once|TRBJ2-3|TRBV4-3
CASSQDRALNHPTDTQYF
TGCGCCAGCAGCCAAGATCGCGCACTCAACCACCCCACAGATACGCAGTATTTT
>TRBD2|-|TRBJ2-5|TRBV4-3
CASSPLAGQEETQYF
TGCGCCAGCAGCCCCCTAGCGGGCCAAGAAGAGACCCAGTACTTC
>-|-|TRBJ2-5|TRBV27
CASSLQGSGTQYF
TGTGCCAGCAGTTTACAGGGATCGGGGACCCAGTACTTC
>-|-|TRBJ2-1|TRBV7-3
CASSPEGPSSYNEQFF
TGTGCCAGCAGCCCGGAGGGACCAAGCTCCTACAATGAGCAGTTCTTC
>-|-|TRBJ1-1|TRBV19
CASSTRDINTEAFF
TGTGCCAGTAGTACTCGGGACATTAACACTGAAGCTTTCTTT
>TRBD2|-|TRBJ2-7|TRBV9
CASSPYRTSGGQIYEQYF
TGTGCCAGCAGCCCCTACCGGACTAGCGGGGGCCAGATCTACGAGCAGTACTTC
>-|-|TRBJ2-1|TRBV6-5
CASSLTGIQEQFF
TGTGCCAGCAGTCTCACAGGGATCCAAGAGCAGTTCTTC
>-|-|TRBJ2-2|TRBV4-2
CASSQLGGTGELFF
TGTGCCAGCAGCCAACTCGGGGGTACCGGGGAGCTGTTTTTT
>-|-|TRBJ2-2|TRBV27
CASTRQGLYTGELFF
TGTGCCAGCACCCGACAGGGACTCTACACCGGGGAGCTGTTTTTT
>-|-|TRBJ1-1|TRBV11-2
CASSSRHVPEAFF
TGTGCCAGCAGCTCCCGACACGTTCCTGAAGCTTTCTTT
>TRBD1|-|TRBJ1-1|TRBV6-5
CASRGTGSNTEAFF
TGTGCCAGCAGGGGGACAGGGAGCAACACTGAAGCTTTCTTT
>-|-|TRBJ2-7|TRBV6-1
CASGGAVYEQYF
TGTGCCAGCGGGGGGGCCGTCTACGAGCAGTACTTC
>TRBD1|-|TRBJ2-3|TRBV29-1
CSVEGRGPDTQYF
TGCAGCGTTGAAGGCAGGGGGCCAGATACGCAGTATTTT
>TRBD2|-|TRBJ2-5|TRBV5-1
CASSFGGGQETQYF
TGCGCCAGCAGCTTTGGGGGGGGACAAGAGACCCAGTACTTC
>TRBD1|-|TRBJ2-7|TRBV5-1
CASSGMGQGRGKGTYEQYF
TGCGCCAGCAGCGGAATGGGACAGGGTAGAGGGAAGGGAACCTACGAGCAGTACTTC
>TRBD1|-|TRBJ1-2|TRBV15
CATSRGGDRGTYGYTF
TGTGCCACCAGCAGAGGAGGGGACAGGGGGACCTATGGCTACACCTTC
>TRBD2|-|TRBJ2-7|TRBV20-1
CSEAGVDEQYF
TGCAGTGAGGCGGGGGTCGACGAGCAGTACTTC
>TRBD2|-|TRBJ2-3|TRBV7-2
CASSLGGETTDTQYF
TGTGCCAGCAGCCTCGGGGGGGAGACCACAGATACGCAGTATTTT
>TRBD1|-|TRBJ2-7|TRBV19
CASSRRDSYEQYF
TGTGCCAGTAGTCGCCGGGACAGCTACGAGCAGTACTTC
>TRBD1|-|TRBJ2-7|TRBV18
CASSDVQTGTGEQYF
TGTGCCAGCTCAGACGTTCAAACTGGGACAGGCGAGCAGTACTTC
>-|-|TRBJ2-5|TRBV21-1
CASSNMETQYF
TGTGCCAGCAGCAATATGGAGACCCAGTACTTC
>TRBD1|-|TRBJ1-1|TRBV7-3
CASSPLTGMNTEAFF
TGTGCCAGCAGCCCCTTGACAGGGATGAACACTGAAGCTTTCTTT
>TRBD2|-|TRBJ2-2|TRBV5-5
CASSYAGTSGAGGATGELFF
TGTGCCAGCAGCTATGCCGGGACTAGCGGGGCAGGGGGTGCCACCGGGGAGCTGTTTTTT
>TRBD1|-|TRBJ1-1|TRBV5-1
CASTLTGANTEAFF
TGCGCCAGCACCTTGACAGGGGCGAACACTGAAGCTTTCTTT
>-|-|TRBJ2-5|TRBV5-1
CASSLVPEGGGQETQYF
TGCGCCAGCAGCTTGGTTCCGGAAGGGGGGGGCCAGGAGACCCAGTACTTC